This T cell receptor beta chain was recovered during a study of blood T cell repertoires in COVID-19. Libraries were prepared by immunoSEQ multiplex PCR; TCRdb keeps only in-frame clonotypes and omits some of them. The repertoire holds around 270,000 clones, around 89% seen once, with around 4.4% in the top ten. Per the germline V gene, CDR1 is MNHNS and CDR2 is SASEGT. This CDR3 is 14 amino acids long. The J segment lost 7 bases and the V segment lost 3 bases, leaving 2 bases of the junction unmatched. This chain connects TRBV6-1 to TRBJ2-2, with 10 bases fitting TRBD1. Sample: peripheral blood. The sequence came from a man between 40 and 49 years old with acute or convalescent COVID-19. The CDR3 is CASSDGTGVGELFF. In DNA, the CDR3 is TGTGCCAGCAGTGATGGGACAGGGGTCGGGGAGCTGTTTTTT.